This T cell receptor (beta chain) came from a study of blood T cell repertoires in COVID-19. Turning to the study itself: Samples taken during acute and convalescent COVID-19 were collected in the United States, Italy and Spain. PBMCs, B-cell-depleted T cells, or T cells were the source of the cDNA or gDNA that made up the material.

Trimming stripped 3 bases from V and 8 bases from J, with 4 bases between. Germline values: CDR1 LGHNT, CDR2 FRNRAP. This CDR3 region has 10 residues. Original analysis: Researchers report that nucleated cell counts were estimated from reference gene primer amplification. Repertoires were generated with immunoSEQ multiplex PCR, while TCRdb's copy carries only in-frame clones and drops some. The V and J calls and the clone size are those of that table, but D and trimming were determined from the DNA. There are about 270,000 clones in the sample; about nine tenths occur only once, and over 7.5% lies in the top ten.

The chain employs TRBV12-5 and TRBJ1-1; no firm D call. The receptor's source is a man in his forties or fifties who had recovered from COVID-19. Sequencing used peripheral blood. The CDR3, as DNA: TGTGCTAGTGGTTTCGTAGAAGCTTTCTTT. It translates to CASGFVEAFF.